Included here is one T cell receptor beta chain sequence, with context. Germline V gene sequence: CDR1 MNHNY, CDR2 SVGAGI (reference sequence). The CDR3 length is 15 residues. V dropped 5 bases and J dropped 6; count of bases not matched to a gene: 8. The data derive from a study of blood T cell repertoires in COVID-19. Study summary: Samples taken during acute and convalescent COVID-19 were collected in the United States, Italy and Spain. PBMCs, B-cell-depleted T cells, or T cells were the source of the cDNA or gDNA that made up the material.

Per the original data handling: Amplification of reference gene primers was used by the study to estimate nucleated cell counts. The repertoire was sequenced with immunoSEQ multiplex PCR; TCRdb's copy has only in-frame clones and lacks some. That table supplies the V and J calls and clone size; D and trimming were determined from the DNA. The sample lists approximately 280,000 clones; approximately 85% were seen once. This sequence originates from a man aged 18 to 29 with active or convalescent COVID-19. This chain links TRBV6-6 with TRBJ2-7; TRBD2 aligns across 12 bases. The material sequenced was peripheral blood. The CDR3 loop reads CASSPTSGGSSEQYF. CDR3 DNA: TGTGCCAGCAGTCCGACTAGCGGGGGAAGTTCCGAGCAGTACTTC.